A single sample is the source of the 20 T cell receptor beta chains below, sequenced in a study of early T cells in non-severe SARS-CoV-2 infection listed by TCRdb under 2021. Receptor libraries were prepared by 5' RACE. These reads were obtained on a NextSeq 500. TCRdb reprocessed the public reads (quality trimming at Q25 with fastp, clone calling with MiXCR) and kept in-frame beta chains. A single entry per CDR3 protein holds the most common genes and DNA from its merged rows. This sample comprises tens of thousands of distinct CDR3 sequences, roughly 4.8% of them detected only once. Roughly 12% of the sample comes from the top ten. The sequenced sample consisted of whole blood. Receptors were obtained from an adult who was a healthcare worker with PCR-confirmed SARS-CoV-2 infection or an uninfected control (not recorded which).

There are a few counts of this clonotype. This chain uses TRBV18 with TRBJ2-7; D remains unclear. The germline CDR1 and CDR2 sequences are KGHSH and LQKENI. Trimming shortened V by 0 bases and J by 3 bases, and 9 bases separated the two germline ends. The CDR3 loop spans 14 amino acids. The CDR3 loop reads CASSPPAHLYEQYF. DNA of the CDR3: TGTGCCAGCTCACCACCGGCTCACCTCTACGAGCAGTACTTC. Looking up the rest from reference TRBV18 and TRBJ2-7 gives the full variable domain: NAGVMQNPRHLVRRRGQEARLRCSPMKGHSHVYWYRQLPEEGLKFMVYLQKENIIDESGMPKERFSAEFPKEGPSILRIQQVVRGDSAAYFCASSPPAHLYEQYFGPGTRLTVT.

This clonotype has a count of ten or more. The chain employs TRBV4-1 and TRBJ1-5; maybe TRBD1 (6 bases). The CDR3 runs 15 residues. Germline CDR1 and CDR2: MGHRA and YSYEKL. The V end was cut by 3 bases, the J end by 2 bases, with 11 bases between. CDR3 sequence: CASSHRGVGNQPQHF. In DNA form, the CDR3 reads TGCGCCAGCAGCCACAGGGGCGTTGGCAATCAGCCCCAGCATTTT.

The table lists this clonotype with many counts. The chain uses TRBV19 and TRBJ1-5; the D is unclear. Germline V lookup: CDR1 LNHDA, CDR2 SQIVND (reference sequence). V was trimmed by 6 bases and J by 9 bases, leaving 12 bases between them. There are 12 residues in the CDR3. CDR3 residues: CASSLHLGPQHF. The CDR3 DNA reads TGTGCCAGTAGCCTCCATCTGGGGCCCCAGCATTTT.

The chain carries TRBV11-3 and TRBJ2-1, with 7 bases fitting TRBD1. Germline assignment: CDR1 SGHNT and CDR2 YENEEA. This CDR3 region has 15 residues. Trimming took 4 bases from V and 0 from J; bases not matched to a gene: 3. The CDR3 DNA reads TGTGCCAGCAGCTCCGGACAGGCCTCCTACAATGAGCAGTTCTTC. Encoded protein: CASSSGQASYNEQFF.

This clonotype was seen ten or more times. The chain is built from TRBV29-1 and TRBJ2-5, with 8 positions matching TRBD2. CDR1 and CDR2 (germline): SQVTM, ANQGSEA. The CDR3 runs 13 residues. V trimming: 7 bases; J trimming: 5 bases; junction bases outside the gene matches: 9. CDR3 in amino acids: CSAYNSGGETQYF. For the CDR3, the DNA is TGCAGCGCCTATAATTCGGGGGGGGAGACCCAGTACTTC. Full variable domain (missing parts from reference TRBV29-1 and TRBJ2-5): SAVISQKPSRDICQRGTSLTIQCQVDSQVTMMFWYRQQPGQSLTLIATANQGSEATYESGFVIDKFPISRPNLTFSTLTVSNMSPEDSSIYLCSAYNSGGETQYFGPGTRLLVL.

The chain has TRBV29-1 and TRBJ2-3; D uncertain. The CDR3 extends over 10 amino acids. Germline lookup yields CDR1 SQVTM and CDR2 ANQGSEA. Trimming shortened V by 6 bases and J by 7 bases, and 8 bases separated the two germline ends. CDR3 loop: CSVGANTQYF. Here the CDR3 DNA reads TGCAGCGTAGGCGCAAATACGCAGTATTTT.

This clonotype was recorded a few times. The chain links TRBV28 to TRBJ1-4; 9 bases are a match to TRBD1. Germline V gene data show CDR1 as MDHEN and CDR2 as SYDVKM. This CDR3 has 15 residues. The V gene end was trimmed by 6 bases and the J gene end by 8 bases; junction bases not matched to a gene: 10. The CDR3 protein is CASSSPGTGYEKLFF. CDR3 bases: TGTGCCAGCAGCTCCCCCGGGACAGGGTACGAAAAACTGTTTTTT.

CDR3 sequence: CSVVRAPEETQYF. The CDR3 DNA is TGCAGCGTTGTCAGGGCCCCAGAAGAGACCCAGTACTTC. The V and J genes are TRBV29-1 and TRBJ2-5, with D perhaps matching TRBD1 (5 bases). Trimming left V 4 bases short and J 3 bases short, with 12 bases between. The CDR3 extends over 13 amino acids. Germline V gene data show CDR1 as SQVTM and CDR2 as ANQGSEA.

This clonotype was seen only a few times. V is TRBV28 and J is TRBJ1-2; tentative D call: TRBD1 (6 bases). Germline CDR1 and CDR2: MDHEN and SYDVKM. The CDR3 extends over 11 amino acids. V was trimmed by 6 bases and J by 8 bases, leaving 10 bases between them. The CDR3 reads CASSAGVGYTF. The CDR3 DNA is TGTGCCAGCAGCGCAGGGGTCGGCTACACCTTC.

This clonotype occurred many times. V usage is TRBV7-9 and J usage is TRBJ2-7, with a weak D call TRBD1 (6 bases). Germline CDR1 and CDR2: SEHNR and FQNEAQ (reference sequence). The CDR3 runs 14 residues. The germline V and J ends were trimmed by 4 bases and 2 bases, with 12 bases remaining between them. CDR3: CASSSPTGPYEQYF. Written as DNA, the CDR3 is TGTGCCAGCAGCTCGCCGACAGGCCCCTACGAGCAGTACTTC. The full variable domain, with the rest looked up from reference TRBV7-9 and TRBJ2-7, is DTGVSQNPRHKITKRGQNVTFRCDPISEHNRLYWYRQTLGQGPEFLTYFQNEAQLEKSRLLSDRFSAERPKGSFSTLEIQRTEQGDSAMYLCASSSPTGPYEQYFGPGTRLTVT.

This clonotype has more than one count but fewer than ten. V gene TRBV5-6 combines with J gene TRBJ2-7; D remains unclear. Germline CDR1 reads SGHDT; CDR2 reads YYEEEE. Trimming took 4 bases from V and 7 from J, leaving 12 bases between them. There are 12 residues in the CDR3. The CDR3 sequence is CASSAYRREQYF. The DNA of the CDR3 is TGTGCCAGCAGCGCATACCGAAGGGAGCAGTACTTC.

For this clonotype: This may arise from a read error, as a much more abundant clone is one base away. The CDR3 carries no conserved terminal phenylalanine or tryptophan, so it likely arises from a read error. V is TRBV6-1 and J is TRBJ2-7, with unresolved D. CDR1 is MNHNS, CDR2 SASEGT, per germline. The CDR3 loop spans 15 amino acids. Deletions cut 3 bases from V and 0 bases from J, with 12 bases between. CDR3 amino acids: CASSDGSYSSYEQYL. CDR3 in DNA: TGTGCCAGCAGTGATGGTTCCTATAGCTCCTACGAGCAGTACCTC.

This clonotype was counted many times. The chain joins TRBV12-3 or TRBV12-4 to TRBJ2-7, with 8 bases aligning to TRBD1. Trimming took 5 bases from V and 3 from J; bases not matched to a gene: 12. This CDR3 is 16 amino acids long. CDR3 nucleotides: TGTGCCAGCAGTCCCCAGACAGGGGCCCTTGTCTACGAGCAGTACTTC. Protein product: CASSPQTGALVYEQYF.

There are many counts of this clonotype. The V and J genes are TRBV30 and TRBJ1-5, with D hard to call. Trimming took 2 bases from V and 7 from J, leaving 9 bases between them. This CDR3 is built from 12 residues. Per the germline V gene, CDR1 is GTSNPN and CDR2 is SVGIG (reference sequence). The DNA of the CDR3 is TGTGCCTGGAGTAACAATGCCCAGCCCCAGCATTTT. Its protein product is CAWSNNAQPQHF.

This clonotype occurred many times. The rearrangement links TRBV7-2 to TRBJ2-5, with TRBD2 matching 9 bases. CDR3 length equals 15 residues. Looked up from germline, CDR1 is SGHTA and CDR2 is FQGNSA. Trimming cost V 5 bases and J 4 bases; bases outside gene matches: 8. The DNA for the CDR3 is TGTGCCAGCAGCCAACGGACTAGCGAGTTAGAGACCCAGTACTTC. This sequence encodes CASSQRTSELETQYF.

This clonotype has at least ten counts. The chain carries TRBV4-2 and TRBJ2-2; 11 bases match TRBD2. Germline V lookup: CDR1 LGHNA, CDR2 YNFKEQ. The CDR3 length is 19 residues. Germline trimming cut 0 bases from V and 3 bases from J; bases unmatched to any gene: 9. CDR3 sequence reads: CASSQDAPTSGRDTGELFF. As DNA, the CDR3 is TGTGCCAGCAGCCAAGATGCCCCTACTAGCGGGAGAGACACCGGGGAGCTGTTTTTT.

This chain joins TRBV11-2 and TRBJ2-1; D remains unclear. V dropped 1 base and J dropped 12 bases, with 13 bases sitting between them. The CDR3 totals 13 residues. CDR1 is SGHAT, CDR2 FQNNGV, per germline. CDR3 DNA: TGTGCCAGCAGCTTAGCTTTATTACATGGGCAGTTCTTC. It encodes CASSLALLHGQFF.

In its sample, this clonotype was seen many times. V and J are TRBV5-4 and TRBJ2-1; 8 bases fit TRBD2. This CDR3 comprises 17 residues. J lost 5 bases, V lost 0 bases, and 10 bases had no gene match. The germline V gene has CDR1 SGHNT and CDR2 YYREEE (reference sequence). CDR3 residues: CASSLEPPGRGNNEQFF. The CDR3 nucleotides are TGTGCCAGCAGCTTGGAGCCCCCCGGGAGGGGAAACAATGAGCAGTTCTTC.

This chain connects TRBV5-1 to TRBJ2-1; either TRBD1 or TRBD2 may supply D (5 bases each). The CDR3 length is 14 residues. V lost 0 bases, J lost 5 bases, and 9 bases lay in between. Per germline, CDR1 SGHRS and CDR2 YFSETQ. CDR3 protein: CASSLGGVDNEQFF. The CDR3 bases are TGCGCCAGCAGCTTGGGAGGGGTTGACAATGAGCAGTTCTTC.

This clonotype came up many times. The chain combines TRBV10-3 with TRBJ2-3, with D possibly matching TRBD2 (6 bases). Germline V gene data show CDR1 as ENHRY and CDR2 as SYGVKD. The ends were cut back, 5 bases at V and 6 bases at J, with 9 bases in the middle. The CDR3 has 12 residues. In DNA, the CDR3 is TGTGCCATCAGTTCGGAGGGGGATACGCAGTATTTT. This translates into CAISSEGDTQYF.